Included here is one T cell receptor beta chain sequence, with context. The target antigen is unknown. This entry is derived from a study of T cell repertoires and HLA-DP antigens. Across the whole study: Transduced HeLa cells presented HLA-DP to CD4+ T cells. The donors, ranging 18-to-29 to 60-to-69 years, included a couple of males and one female.

The CDR3 contains 13 residues. The V gene's germline CDR1 is SGHAT and CDR2 FQNNGV. V shed 9 bases and J shed 4 bases, with 10 bases lying between them. The repertoire was sequenced with immunoSEQ multiplex PCR; TCRdb's copy has only in-frame clones and lacks some. The sample gives tens of thousands of clones, 80% of which show up once; about 1.6% is in the top ten. V is TRBV11-2 and J is TRBJ2-6; D is unresolved. The receptor's source is a man between 60 and 75 years old in good health and CMV-seronegative. The sequencing sample was made of CD4+ T cells from PBMCs. CDR3 nucleotides: TGTGCCAGTACCCTCTCCGGGGCCAACGTCCTGACTTTC. It specifies CASTLSGANVLTF.